This TCR beta chain came from a study of chemoradiotherapy in HPV16-positive cancers. Study context: Functional T-cell assays on two HPV16-positive patients' cells defined candidate HPV-specific clones and common TCR motifs.

With respect to this clone: Its antigen is undetermined.

Profiling relied on immunoSEQ multiplex PCR, and the TCRdb table lists in-frame clones only, not all of them. The sample includes about 3,500 clones, about 71% of them seen just once. The germline V gene encodes CDR1 SGHAT and CDR2 FQNNGV. There are 14 residues in the CDR3. Trimming pared 4 bases from V and 1 base from J, leaving 8 bases between. Regarding the study as a whole: HPV-specific T cells were functionally defined from only a couple of HPV16-positive patients.

The clonotype was recovered from a human donor with HPV-associated anogenital cancer. The chain combines TRBV11-2 with TRBJ1-3; tentatively, D is TRBD1 (5 bases). The specimen was obtained from a patient who underwent chemoradiotherapy. CDR3 region: CASSSTGSGNTIYF. The CDR3 DNA is TGTGCCAGCAGCTCAACAGGATCTGGAAACACCATATATTTT.